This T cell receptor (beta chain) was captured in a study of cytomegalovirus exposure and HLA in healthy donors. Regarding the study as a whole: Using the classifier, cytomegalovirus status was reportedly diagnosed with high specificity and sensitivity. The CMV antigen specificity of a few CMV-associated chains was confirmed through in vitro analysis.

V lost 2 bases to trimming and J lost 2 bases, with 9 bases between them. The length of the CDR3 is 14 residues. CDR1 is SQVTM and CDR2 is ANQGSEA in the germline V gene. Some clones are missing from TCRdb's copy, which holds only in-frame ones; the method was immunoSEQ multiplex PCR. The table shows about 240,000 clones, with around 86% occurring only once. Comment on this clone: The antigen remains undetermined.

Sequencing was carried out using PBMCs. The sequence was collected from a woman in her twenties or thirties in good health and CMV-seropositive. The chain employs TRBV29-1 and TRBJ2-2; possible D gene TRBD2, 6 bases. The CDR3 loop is CSVERGLNTGELFF. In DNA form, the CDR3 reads TGCAGCGTTGAACGGGGACTCAACACCGGGGAGCTGTTTTTT.